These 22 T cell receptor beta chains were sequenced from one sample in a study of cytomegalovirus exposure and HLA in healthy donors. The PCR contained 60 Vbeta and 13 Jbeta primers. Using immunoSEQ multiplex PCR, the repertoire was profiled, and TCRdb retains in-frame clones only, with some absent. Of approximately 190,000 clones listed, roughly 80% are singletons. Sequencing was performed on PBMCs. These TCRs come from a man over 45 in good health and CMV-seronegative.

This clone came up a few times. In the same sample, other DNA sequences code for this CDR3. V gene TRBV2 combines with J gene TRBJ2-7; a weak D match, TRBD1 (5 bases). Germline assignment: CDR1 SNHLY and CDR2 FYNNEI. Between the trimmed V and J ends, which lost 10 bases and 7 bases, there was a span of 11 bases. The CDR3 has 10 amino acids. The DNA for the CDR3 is TGTGCCACCCAGGGTAATGAGCAGTACTTC. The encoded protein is CATQGNEQYF.

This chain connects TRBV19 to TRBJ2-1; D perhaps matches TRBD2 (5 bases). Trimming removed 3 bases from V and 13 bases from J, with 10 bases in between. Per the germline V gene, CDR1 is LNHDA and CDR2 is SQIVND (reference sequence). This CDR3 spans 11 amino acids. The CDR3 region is CASSIPGSQFF. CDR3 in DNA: TGTGCCAGTAGTATTCCTGGGAGTCAGTTCTTC.

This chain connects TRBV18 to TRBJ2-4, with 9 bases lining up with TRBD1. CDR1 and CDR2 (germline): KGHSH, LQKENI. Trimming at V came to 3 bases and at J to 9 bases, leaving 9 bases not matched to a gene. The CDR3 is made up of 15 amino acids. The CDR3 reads CASSPPGTGRGIQYF. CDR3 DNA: TGTGCCAGCTCACCGCCGGGGACAGGGCGGGGCATTCAGTACTTC.

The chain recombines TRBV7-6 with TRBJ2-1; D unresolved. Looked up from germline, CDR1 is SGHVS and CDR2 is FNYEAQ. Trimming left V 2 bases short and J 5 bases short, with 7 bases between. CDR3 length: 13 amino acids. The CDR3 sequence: CASSLLENNEQFF. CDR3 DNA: TGTGCCAGCAGCTTACTGGAGAACAATGAGCAGTTCTTC.

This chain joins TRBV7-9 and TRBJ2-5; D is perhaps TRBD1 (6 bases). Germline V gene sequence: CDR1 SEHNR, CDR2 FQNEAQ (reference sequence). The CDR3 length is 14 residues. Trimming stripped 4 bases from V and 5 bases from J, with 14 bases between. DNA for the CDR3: TGTGCCAGCAGCTCCCAGGGGTCGGGCGAGACCCAGTACTTC. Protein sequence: CASSSQGSGETQYF.

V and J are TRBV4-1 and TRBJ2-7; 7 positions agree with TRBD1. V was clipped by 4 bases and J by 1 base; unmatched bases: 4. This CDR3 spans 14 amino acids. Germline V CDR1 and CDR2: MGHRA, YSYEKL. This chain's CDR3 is CASSLKQGSYEQYF. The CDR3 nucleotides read TGCGCCAGCAGCCTCAAACAGGGGTCCTACGAGCAGTACTTC.

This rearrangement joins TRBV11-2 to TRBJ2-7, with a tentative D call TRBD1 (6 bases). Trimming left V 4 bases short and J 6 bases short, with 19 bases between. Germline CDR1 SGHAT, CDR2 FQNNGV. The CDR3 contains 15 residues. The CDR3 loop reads CASSSNTGLISEQYF. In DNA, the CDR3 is TGTGCCAGCAGCTCCAACACAGGGTTGATCTCCGAGCAGTACTTC. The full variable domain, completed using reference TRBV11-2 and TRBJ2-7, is EAGVAQSPRYKIIEKRQSVAFWCNPISGHATLYWYQQILGQGPKLLIQFQNNGVVDDSQLPKDRFSAERLKGVDSTLKIQPAKLEDSAVYLCASSSNTGLISEQYFGPGTRLTVT.

The CDR3 coding sequence is TGTGCCAGCAAGGCATCTTCGGGGGGGGAAAAACTGTTTTTT. The encoded protein is CASKASSGGEKLFF. This chain joins TRBV27 and TRBJ1-4; D might be TRBD1 (5 bases). V was pared by 7 bases and J by 8 bases, with 17 bases between. Looked up from germline, CDR1 is MNHEY and CDR2 is SMNVEV (reference sequence). The CDR3 length is 14 residues.

The DNA of the CDR3 is TGTGCCAGCAGCTTGGGTCCTGGTACTAGCGAGCAGTACTTC. It codes for CASSLGPGTSEQYF. The chain couples TRBV5-6 to TRBJ2-7; weak D call: TRBD2 (5 bases). Germline V gene lookup returns CDR1 SGHDT and CDR2 YYEEEE. V lost 0 bases and J lost 6, with 13 bases in between. The CDR3 has 14 amino acids.

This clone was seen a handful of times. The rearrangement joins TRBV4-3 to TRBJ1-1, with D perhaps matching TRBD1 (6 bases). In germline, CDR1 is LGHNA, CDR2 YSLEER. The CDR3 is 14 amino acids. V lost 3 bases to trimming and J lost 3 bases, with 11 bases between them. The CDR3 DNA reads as TGCGCCAGCAGCCAGGGAGGGGGGTACACTGAAGCTTTCTTT. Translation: CASSQGGGYTEAFF.

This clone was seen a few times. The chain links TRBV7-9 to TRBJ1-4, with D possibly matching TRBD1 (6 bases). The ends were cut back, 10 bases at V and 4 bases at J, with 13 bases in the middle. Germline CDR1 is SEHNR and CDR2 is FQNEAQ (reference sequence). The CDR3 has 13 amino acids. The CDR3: CATKGGLNEKLFF. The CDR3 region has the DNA TGTGCCACAAAGGGGGGGCTTAATGAAAAACTGTTTTTT. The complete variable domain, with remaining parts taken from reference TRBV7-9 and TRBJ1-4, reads DTGVSQNPRHKITKRGQNVTFRCDPISEHNRLYWYRQTLGQGPEFLTYFQNEAQLEKSRLLSDRFSAERPKGSFSTLEIQRTEQGDSAMYLCATKGGLNEKLFFGSGTQLSVL.

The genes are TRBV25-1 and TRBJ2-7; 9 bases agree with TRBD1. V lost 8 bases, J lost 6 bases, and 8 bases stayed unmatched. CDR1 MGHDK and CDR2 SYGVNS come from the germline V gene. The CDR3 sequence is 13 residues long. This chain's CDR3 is CASGGQGWAEQYF. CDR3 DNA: TGTGCCAGCGGTGGACAGGGGTGGGCCGAGCAGTACTTC.

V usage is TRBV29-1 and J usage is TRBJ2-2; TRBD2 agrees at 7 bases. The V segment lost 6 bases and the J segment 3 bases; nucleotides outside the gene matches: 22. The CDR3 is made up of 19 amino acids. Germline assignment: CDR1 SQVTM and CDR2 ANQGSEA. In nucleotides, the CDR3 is TGCAGCGTCCCGTCCTCACGCGCGGGAGCGGGAACCTACACCGGGGAGCTGTTTTTT. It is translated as CSVPSSRAGAGTYTGELFF.

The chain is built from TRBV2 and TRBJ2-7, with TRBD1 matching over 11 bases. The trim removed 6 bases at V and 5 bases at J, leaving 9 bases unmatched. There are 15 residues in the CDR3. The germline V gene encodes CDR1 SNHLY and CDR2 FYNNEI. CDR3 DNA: TGTGCCAGCAGCCAGACGGGGACAGGGGGAGACGAGCAGTACTTC. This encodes CASSQTGTGGDEQYF.

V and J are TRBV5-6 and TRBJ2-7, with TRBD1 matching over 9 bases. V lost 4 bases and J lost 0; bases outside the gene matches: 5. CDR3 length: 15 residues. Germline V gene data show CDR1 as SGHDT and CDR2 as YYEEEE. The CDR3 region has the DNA TGTGCCAGCAGCCGGCGGGGACAGGGCTCCTACGAGCAGTACTTC. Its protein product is CASSRRGQGSYEQYF. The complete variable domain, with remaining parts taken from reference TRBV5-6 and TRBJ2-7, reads DAGVTQSPTHLIKTRGQQVTLRCSPKSGHDTVSWYQQALGQGPQFIFQYYEEEERQRGNFPDRFSGHQFPNYSSELNVNALLLGDSALYLCASSRRGQGSYEQYFGPGTRLTVT.

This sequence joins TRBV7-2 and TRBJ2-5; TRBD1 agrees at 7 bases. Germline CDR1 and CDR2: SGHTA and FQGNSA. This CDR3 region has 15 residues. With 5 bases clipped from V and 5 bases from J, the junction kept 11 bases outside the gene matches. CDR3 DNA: TGTGCCAGCAGCACAAACCGGGACAGAGGGGAGACCCAGTACTTC. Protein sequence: CASSTNRDRGETQYF.

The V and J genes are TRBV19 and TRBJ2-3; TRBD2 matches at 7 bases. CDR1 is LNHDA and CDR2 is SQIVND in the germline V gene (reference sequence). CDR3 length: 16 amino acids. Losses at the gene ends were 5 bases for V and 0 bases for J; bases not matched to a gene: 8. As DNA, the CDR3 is TGTGCCAGTAGTCCTCGGAGTAGCGGGAGCACAGATACGCAGTATTTT. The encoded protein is CASSPRSSGSTDTQYF.

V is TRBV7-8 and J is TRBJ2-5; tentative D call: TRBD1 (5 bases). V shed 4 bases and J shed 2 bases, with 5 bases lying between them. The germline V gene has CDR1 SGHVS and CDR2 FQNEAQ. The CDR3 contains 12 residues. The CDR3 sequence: CASSSGQETQYF. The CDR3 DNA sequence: TGTGCCAGCAGCTCAGGGCAAGAGACCCAGTACTTC.

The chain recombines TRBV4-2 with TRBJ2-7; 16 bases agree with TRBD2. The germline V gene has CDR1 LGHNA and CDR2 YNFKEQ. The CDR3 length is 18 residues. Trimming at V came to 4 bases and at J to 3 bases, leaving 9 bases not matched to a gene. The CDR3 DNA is TGTGCCAGCAGCCTCGGGACTAGCGGGGGGGCGACGGTCTACGAGCAGTACTTC. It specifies CASSLGTSGGATVYEQYF.

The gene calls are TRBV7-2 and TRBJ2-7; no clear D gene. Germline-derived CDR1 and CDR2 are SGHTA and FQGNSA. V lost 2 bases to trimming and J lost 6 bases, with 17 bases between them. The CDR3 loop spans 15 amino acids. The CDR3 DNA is TGTGCCAGCAGCTTATATAGTAGTTGGTACTCCGAGCAGTACTTC. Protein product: CASSLYSSWYSEQYF.

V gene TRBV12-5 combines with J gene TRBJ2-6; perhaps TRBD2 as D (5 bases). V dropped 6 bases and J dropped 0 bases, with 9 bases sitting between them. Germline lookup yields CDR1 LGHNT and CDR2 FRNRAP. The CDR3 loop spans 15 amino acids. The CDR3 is CASGPGYSGANVLTF. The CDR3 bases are TGTGCTAGTGGCCCGGGGTACTCTGGGGCCAACGTCCTGACTTTC.

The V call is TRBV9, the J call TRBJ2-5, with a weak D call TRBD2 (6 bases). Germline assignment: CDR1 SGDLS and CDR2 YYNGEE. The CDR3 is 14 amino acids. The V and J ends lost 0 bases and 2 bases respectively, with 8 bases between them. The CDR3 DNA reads TGTGCCAGCAGCGTAGCAGGGACTCAAGAGACCCAGTACTTC. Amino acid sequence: CASSVAGTQETQYF.